The sequence of this T cell receptor beta chain was determined in a study of blood T cell repertoires in COVID-19. The overall study: Whether acute or convalescent, the COVID-19 samples came from the United States, Italy and Spain. In each case, the material was cDNA or gDNA derived from T cells, B-cell-depleted T cells, or PBMCs.

V shed 5 bases and J 7 bases; nucleotides not matched to a gene: 2. The CDR3 is 12 amino acids. The V gene's germline CDR1 is LNHDA and CDR2 SQIVND (reference sequence). This clone was observed a handful of times. In the original processing: By means of reference gene primer amplification, nucleated cell counts were estimated. Assay used: immunoSEQ multiplex PCR; TCRdb lists only in-frame clones, some missing. The DNA gave D and trimming, while V, J and clone size come from that table. The sample carries about 310,000 clones, around nine tenths recorded once. This clonotype was sampled from a man in his 70s with acute or convalescent COVID-19. The chain is built from TRBV19 and TRBJ1-5; 7 bases fit TRBD1. Sequencing input: peripheral blood. The CDR3 loop reads CASSPDRQPQHF. The DNA of the CDR3 is TGTGCCAGTAGTCCGGACAGGCAGCCCCAGCATTTT.